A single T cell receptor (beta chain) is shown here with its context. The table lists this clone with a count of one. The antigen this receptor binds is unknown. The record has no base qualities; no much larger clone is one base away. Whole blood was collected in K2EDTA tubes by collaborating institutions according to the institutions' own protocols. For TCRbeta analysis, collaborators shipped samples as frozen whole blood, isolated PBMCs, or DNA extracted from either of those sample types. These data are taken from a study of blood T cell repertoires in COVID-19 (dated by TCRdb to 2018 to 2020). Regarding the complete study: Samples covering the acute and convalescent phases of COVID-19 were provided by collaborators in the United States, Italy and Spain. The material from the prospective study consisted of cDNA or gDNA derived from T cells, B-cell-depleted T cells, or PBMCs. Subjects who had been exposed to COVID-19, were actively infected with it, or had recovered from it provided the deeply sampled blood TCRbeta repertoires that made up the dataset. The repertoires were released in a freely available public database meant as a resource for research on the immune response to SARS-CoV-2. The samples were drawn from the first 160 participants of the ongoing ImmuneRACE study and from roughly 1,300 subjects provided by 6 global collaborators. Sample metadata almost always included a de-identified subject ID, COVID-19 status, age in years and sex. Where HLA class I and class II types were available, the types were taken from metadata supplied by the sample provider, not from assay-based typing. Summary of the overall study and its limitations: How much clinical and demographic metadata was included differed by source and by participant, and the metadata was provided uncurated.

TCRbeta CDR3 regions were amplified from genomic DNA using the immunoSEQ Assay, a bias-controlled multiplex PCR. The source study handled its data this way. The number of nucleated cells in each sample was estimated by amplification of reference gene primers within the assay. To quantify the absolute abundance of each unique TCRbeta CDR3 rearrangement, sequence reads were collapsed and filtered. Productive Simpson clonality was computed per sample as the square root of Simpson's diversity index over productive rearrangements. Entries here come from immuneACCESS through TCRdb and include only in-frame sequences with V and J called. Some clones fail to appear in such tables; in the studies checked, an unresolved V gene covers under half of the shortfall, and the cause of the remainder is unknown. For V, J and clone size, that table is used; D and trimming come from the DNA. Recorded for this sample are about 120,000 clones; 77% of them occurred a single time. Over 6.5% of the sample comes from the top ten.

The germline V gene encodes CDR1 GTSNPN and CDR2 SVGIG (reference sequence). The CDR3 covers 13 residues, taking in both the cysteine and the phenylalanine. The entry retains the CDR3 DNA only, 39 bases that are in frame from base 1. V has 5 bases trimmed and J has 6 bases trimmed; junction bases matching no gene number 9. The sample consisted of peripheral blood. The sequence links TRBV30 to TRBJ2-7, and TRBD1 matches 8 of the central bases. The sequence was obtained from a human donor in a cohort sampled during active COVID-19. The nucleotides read TGTGCCTGGGGGGACGGGACAGGTGTCGAGCAGTACTTC. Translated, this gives CAWGDGTGVEQYF.